Listed below are T cell receptor beta chains from one sample, sequenced in a study of identical twins. TCRdb redid the calling of the 5' RACE reads with MiXCR, one entry per CDR3 protein. The sample carries about 520,000 distinct CDR3 sequences, around 20% recorded once. Separately, the same data were catalogued under a study of T cells expressing NK-cell markers.

Specimen: CD4+ T cells sorted from blood. The origin of the receptors is a woman under 30 in good health. Both conserved end residues are part of each CDR3. The D gene is left open where the match is weak. Size is stated for part of the rows, as once, few or many counts, or as a class when the clone is expanded.

j_call d_call v_call clone_size cdr3_aa cdr3_nt
TRBJ1-1 NA TRBV6-2/TRBV6-3 NA CASSYRVERTEAFF TGTGCCAGCAGTTACCGTGTTGAGCGGACTGAAGCTTTCTTT
TRBJ1-1 NA TRBV27 NA CASSFLTGGYEAFF TGTGCCAGCAGTTTTCTGACAGGCGGGTACGAAGCTTTCTTT
TRBJ1-2 NA TRBV5-6 NA CASSTNYGYTF TGTGCCAGCAGCACTAACTATGGCTACACCTTC
TRBJ2-5 NA TRBV15 few CATSRGGAAQGETQYF TGTGCCACCAGCAGAGGTGGGGCTGCCCAAGGGGAGACCCAGTACTTC
TRBJ1-1 NA TRBV6-5 few CASSYSRGRETFF TGTGCCAGCAGTTACTCAAGGGGTAGGGAAACTTTCTTT
TRBJ2-6 NA TRBV20-1 NA CSASGHSSGANVLTF TGCAGTGCTAGCGGACACAGCTCTGGGGCCAACGTCCTGACTTTC
TRBJ1-3 TRBD1 TRBV5-1 NA CASSPGQIFSGNTIYF TGCGCCAGCAGCCCGGGACAGATTTTCTCTGGAAACACCATATATTTT
TRBJ2-2 TRBD2 TRBV11-2 few CASSLVLATGELFF TGTGCCAGCAGCTTAGTACTAGCGACCGGGGAGCTGTTTTTT
TRBJ2-5 NA TRBV20-1 few CSALLIDNQETQYF TGCAGTGCTTTATTAATTGACAACCAAGAGACCCAGTACTTC
TRBJ2-3 TRBD2 TRBV12-3/TRBV12-4 NA CASRTPWAGVTDTQYF TGTGCCAGCAGAACCCCTTGGGCGGGGGTCACAGATACGCAGTATTTT
TRBJ2-1 NA TRBV9 NA CASSPRASYNEQFF TGTGCCAGCAGCCCCCGGGCCTCCTACAATGAGCAGTTCTTC